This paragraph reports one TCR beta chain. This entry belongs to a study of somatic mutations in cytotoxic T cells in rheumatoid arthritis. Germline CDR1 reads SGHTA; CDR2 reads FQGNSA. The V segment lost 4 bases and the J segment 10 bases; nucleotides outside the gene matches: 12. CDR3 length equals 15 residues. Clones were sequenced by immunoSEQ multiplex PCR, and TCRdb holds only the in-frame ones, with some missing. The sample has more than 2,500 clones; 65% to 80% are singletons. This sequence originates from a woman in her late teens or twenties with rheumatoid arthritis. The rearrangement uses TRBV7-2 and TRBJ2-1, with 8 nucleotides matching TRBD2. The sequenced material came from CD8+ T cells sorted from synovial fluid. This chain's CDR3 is CASSSTGLGAKEQFF. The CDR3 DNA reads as TGTGCCAGCAGCTCCACGGGACTAGGGGCTAAAGAGCAGTTCTTC.